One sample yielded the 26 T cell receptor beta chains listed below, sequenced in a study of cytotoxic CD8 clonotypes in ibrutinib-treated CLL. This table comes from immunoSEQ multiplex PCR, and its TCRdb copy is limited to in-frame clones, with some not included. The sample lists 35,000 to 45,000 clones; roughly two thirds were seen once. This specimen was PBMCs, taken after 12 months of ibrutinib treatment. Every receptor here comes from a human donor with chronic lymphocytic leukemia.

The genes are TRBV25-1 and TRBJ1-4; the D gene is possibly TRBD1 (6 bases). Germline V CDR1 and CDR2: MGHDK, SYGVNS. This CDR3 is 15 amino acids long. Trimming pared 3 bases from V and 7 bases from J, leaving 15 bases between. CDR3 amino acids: CASSEGQSPREKLFF. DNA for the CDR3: TGTGCCAGCAGTGAGGGACAATCACCGCGTGAAAAACTGTTTTTT.

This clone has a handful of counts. CDR3 bases: TGTGCCAGCAGCGTAGTGGCAGGGGACACCGGGGAGCTGTTTTTT. Its protein is CASSVVAGDTGELFF. The chain is built from TRBV9 and TRBJ2-2; TRBD1 is a possible D gene (6 bases). The CDR3 runs to 15 residues. V shed 0 bases and J shed 3 bases, with 9 bases lying between them. CDR1 and CDR2 from the germline V gene are SGDLS and YYNGEE. Full variable domain (missing parts from reference TRBV9 and TRBJ2-2): DSGVTQTPKHLITATGQRVTLRCSPRSGDLSVYWYQQSLDQGLQFLIQYYNGEERAKGNILERFSAQQFPDLHSELNLSSLELGDSALYFCASSVVAGDTGELFFGEGSRLTVL.

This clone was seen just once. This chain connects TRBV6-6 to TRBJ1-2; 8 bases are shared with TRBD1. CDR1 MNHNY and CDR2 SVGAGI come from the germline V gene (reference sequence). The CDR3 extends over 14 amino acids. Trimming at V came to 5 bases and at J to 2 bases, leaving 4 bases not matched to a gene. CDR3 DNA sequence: TGTGCCAGCAGTCCGACAGGGGTGAACTATGGCTACACCTTC. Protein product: CASSPTGVNYGYTF.

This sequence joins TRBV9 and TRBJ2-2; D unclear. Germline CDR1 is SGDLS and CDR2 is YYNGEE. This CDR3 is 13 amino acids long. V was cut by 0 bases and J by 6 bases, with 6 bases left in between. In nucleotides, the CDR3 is TGTGCCAGCAGCGTAGGAGTCCCCGGGGAGCTGTTTTTT. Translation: CASSVGVPGELFF.

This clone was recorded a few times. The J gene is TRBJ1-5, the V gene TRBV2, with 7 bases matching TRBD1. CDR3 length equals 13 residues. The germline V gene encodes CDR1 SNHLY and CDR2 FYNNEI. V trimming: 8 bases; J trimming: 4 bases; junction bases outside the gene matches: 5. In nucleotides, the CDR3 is TGTGCCAGCGGGGGACAGTCTAATCAGCCCCAGCATTTT. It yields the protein CASGGQSNQPQHF.

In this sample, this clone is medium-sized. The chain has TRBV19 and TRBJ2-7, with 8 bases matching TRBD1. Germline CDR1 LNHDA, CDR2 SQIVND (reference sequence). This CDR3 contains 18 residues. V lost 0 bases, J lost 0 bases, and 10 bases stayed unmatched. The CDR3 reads CASSIEGGQVVGSYEQYF. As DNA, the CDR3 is TGTGCCAGTAGTATAGAGGGGGGACAGGTCGTCGGCTCCTACGAGCAGTACTTC.

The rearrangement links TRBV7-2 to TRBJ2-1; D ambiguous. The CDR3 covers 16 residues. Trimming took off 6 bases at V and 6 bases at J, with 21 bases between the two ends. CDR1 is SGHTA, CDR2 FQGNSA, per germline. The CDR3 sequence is CASSPHPRPVSNEQFF. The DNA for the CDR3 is TGTGCCAGCAGTCCACATCCCCGACCCGTTTCCAATGAGCAGTTCTTC.

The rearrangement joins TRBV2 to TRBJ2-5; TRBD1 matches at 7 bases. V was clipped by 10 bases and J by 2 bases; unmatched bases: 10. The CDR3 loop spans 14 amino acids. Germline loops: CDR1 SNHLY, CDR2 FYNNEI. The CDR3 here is CATGDRTGQETQYF. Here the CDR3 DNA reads TGTGCCACCGGGGACCGGACAGGTCAAGAGACCCAGTACTTC. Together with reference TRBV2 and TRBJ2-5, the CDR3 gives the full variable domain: EPEVTQTPSHQVTQMGQEVILRCVPISNHLYFYWYRQILGQKVEFLVSFYNNEISEKSEIFDDQFSVERPDGSNFTLKIRSTKLEDSAMYFCATGDRTGQETQYFGPGTRLLVL.

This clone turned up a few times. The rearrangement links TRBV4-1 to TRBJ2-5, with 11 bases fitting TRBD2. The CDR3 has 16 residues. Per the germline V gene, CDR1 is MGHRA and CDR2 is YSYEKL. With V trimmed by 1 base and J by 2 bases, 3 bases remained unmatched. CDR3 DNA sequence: TGCGCCAGCAGCCAAGGACTAGCGGGGATACAAGAGACCCAGTACTTC. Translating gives CASSQGLAGIQETQYF.

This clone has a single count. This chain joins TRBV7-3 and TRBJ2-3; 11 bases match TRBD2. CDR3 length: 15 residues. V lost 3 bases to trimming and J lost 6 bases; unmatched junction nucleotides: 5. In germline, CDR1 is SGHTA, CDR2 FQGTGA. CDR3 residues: CASSFYTSGSDTQYF. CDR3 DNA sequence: TGTGCCAGCAGCTTCTATACTAGCGGGAGCGATACGCAGTATTTT.

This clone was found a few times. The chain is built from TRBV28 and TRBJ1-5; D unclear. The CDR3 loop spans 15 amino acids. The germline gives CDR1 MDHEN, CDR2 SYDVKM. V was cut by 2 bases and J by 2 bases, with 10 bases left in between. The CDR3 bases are TGTGCCAGCAGTTTACGAGGAAAGGGCAATCAGCCCCAGCATTTT. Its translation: CASSLRGKGNQPQHF. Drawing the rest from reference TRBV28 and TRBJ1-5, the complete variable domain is DVKVTQSSRYLVKRTGEKVFLECVQDMDHENMFWYRQDPGLGLRLIYFSYDVKMKEKGDIPEGYSVSREKKERFSLILESASTNQTSMYLCASSLRGKGNQPQHFGDGTRLSIL.

For the CDR3, the DNA is TGCAGCGTTGACGGACAGGGCTACACTGAAGCTTTCTTT. This sequence encodes CSVDGQGYTEAFF. V is TRBV29-1 and J is TRBJ1-1, with 8 nucleotides matching TRBD1. The CDR3 covers 13 residues. Germline lookup yields CDR1 SQVTM and CDR2 ANQGSEA. V lost 3 bases to trimming and J lost 3 bases; unmatched junction nucleotides: 3. Complete variable domain (other parts from reference TRBV29-1 and TRBJ1-1): SAVISQKPSRDICQRGTSLTIQCQVDSQVTMMFWYRQQPGQSLTLIATANQGSEATYESGFVIDKFPISRPNLTFSTLTVSNMSPEDSSIYLCSVDGQGYTEAFFGQGTRLTVV.

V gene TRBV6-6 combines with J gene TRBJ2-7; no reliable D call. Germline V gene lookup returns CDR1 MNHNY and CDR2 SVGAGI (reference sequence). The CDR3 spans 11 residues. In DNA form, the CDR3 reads TGTGCAGCACGTCTGGGCCCCGAGCAGTACTTC. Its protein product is CAARLGPEQYF.

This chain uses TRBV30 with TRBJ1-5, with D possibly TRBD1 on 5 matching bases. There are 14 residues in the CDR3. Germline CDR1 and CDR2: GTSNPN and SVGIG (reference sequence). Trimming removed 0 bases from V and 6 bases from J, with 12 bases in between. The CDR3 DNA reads TGTGCCTGGAGTGTAGCGGCAGGGACTCAGCCCCAGCATTTT. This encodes CAWSVAAGTQPQHF. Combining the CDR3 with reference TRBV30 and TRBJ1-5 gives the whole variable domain SQTIHQWPATLVQPVGSPLSLECTVEGTSNPNLYWYRQAAGRGLQLLFYSVGIGQISSEVPQNLSASRPQDRQFILSSKKLLLSDSGFYLCAWSVAAGTQPQHFGDGTRLSIL.

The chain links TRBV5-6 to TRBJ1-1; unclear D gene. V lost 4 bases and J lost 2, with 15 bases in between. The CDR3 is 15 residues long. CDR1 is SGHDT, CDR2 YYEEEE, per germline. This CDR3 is CASSPPGRINTEAFF. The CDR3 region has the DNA TGTGCCAGCAGCCCCCCGGGCAGGATTAACACTGAAGCTTTCTTT.

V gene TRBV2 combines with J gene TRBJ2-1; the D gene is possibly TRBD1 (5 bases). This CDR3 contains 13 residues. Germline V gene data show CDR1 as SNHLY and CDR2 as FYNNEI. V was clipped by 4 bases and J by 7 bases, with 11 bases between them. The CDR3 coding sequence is TGTGCCAGCAGTGGGACAATGAGAAATGAGCAGTTCTTC. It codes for CASSGTMRNEQFF.

The CDR3 reads CASSLGDTRGAYGYTF. Written as DNA, the CDR3 is TGCGCCAGCAGCTTGGGAGATACCAGGGGGGCCTATGGCTACACCTTC. The chain carries TRBV5-1 and TRBJ1-2; 7 nucleotides line up with TRBD1. The CDR3 length is 16 residues. V shed 0 bases, J shed 4 bases, and the junction held 9 bases outside the gene matches. The germline gives CDR1 SGHRS, CDR2 YFSETQ. The full variable domain, its missing parts supplied by reference TRBV5-1 and TRBJ1-2, is KAGVTQTPRYLIKTRGQQVTLSCSPISGHRSVSWYQQTPGQGLQFLFEYFSETQRNKGNFPGRFSGRQFSNSRSEMNVSTLELGDSALYLCASSLGDTRGAYGYTFGSGTRLTVV.

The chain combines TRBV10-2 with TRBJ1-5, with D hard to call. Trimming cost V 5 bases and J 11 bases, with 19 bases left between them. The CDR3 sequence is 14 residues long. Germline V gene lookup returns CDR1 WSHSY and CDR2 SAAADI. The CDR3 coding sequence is TGCGCCAGCAGTTACGACGGACTAGAAAAGTCCCAGCATTTT. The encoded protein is CASSYDGLEKSQHF.

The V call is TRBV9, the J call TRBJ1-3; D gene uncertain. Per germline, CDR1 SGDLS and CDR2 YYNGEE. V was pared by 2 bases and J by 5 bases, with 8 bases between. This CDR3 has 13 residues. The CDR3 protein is CASSVDGRNTIYF. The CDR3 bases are TGTGCCAGCAGCGTGGATGGAAGAAACACCATATATTTT.

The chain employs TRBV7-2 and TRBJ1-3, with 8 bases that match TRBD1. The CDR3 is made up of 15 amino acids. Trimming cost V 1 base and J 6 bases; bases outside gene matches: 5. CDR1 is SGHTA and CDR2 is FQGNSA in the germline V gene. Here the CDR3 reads CASSLENRGENTIYF. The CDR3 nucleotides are TGTGCCAGCAGCTTAGAGAACAGGGGGGAAAACACCATATATTTT.

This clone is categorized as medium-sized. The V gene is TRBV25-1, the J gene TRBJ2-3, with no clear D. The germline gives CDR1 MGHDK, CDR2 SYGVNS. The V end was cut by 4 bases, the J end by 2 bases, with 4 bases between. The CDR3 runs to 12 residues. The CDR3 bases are TGTGCCAGCAGTGTGGCCACAGATACGCAGTATTTT. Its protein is CASSVATDTQYF.

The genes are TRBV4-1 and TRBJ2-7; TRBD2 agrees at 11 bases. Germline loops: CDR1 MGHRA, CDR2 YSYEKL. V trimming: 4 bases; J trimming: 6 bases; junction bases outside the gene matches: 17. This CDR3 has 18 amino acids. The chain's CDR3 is CASSPKSPTSGSWGEQYF. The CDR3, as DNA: TGCGCCAGCAGCCCCAAGTCCCCCACTAGCGGGAGTTGGGGCGAGCAGTACTTC.

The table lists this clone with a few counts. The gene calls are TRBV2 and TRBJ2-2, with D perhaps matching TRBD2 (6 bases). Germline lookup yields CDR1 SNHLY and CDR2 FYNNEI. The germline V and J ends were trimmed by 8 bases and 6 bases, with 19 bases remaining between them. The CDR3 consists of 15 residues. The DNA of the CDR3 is TGTGCCAGCTCCATGCCGGGAGCCTCGGCCGGGGAGCTGTTTTTT. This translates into CASSMPGASAGELFF.

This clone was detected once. The CDR3 spells CASSQDLGARRNTGELFF. As DNA, the CDR3 is TGTGCCAGCAGCCAAGATCTCGGGGCCAGGCGGAACACCGGGGAGCTGTTTTTT. The V call is TRBV14, the J call TRBJ2-2; D is possibly TRBD1 or TRBD2 (5 bases each). CDR1 and CDR2 (germline): SGHDN, FVKESK. The CDR3 has 18 amino acids. Trimming pared 0 bases from V and 1 base from J, leaving 15 bases between.

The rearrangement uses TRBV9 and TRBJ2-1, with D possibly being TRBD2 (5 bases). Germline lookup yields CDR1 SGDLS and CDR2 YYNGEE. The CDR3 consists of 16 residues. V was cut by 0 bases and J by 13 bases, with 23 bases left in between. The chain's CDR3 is CASSVASGPNPREQFF. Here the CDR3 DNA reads TGTGCCAGCAGCGTAGCCAGCGGCCCCAACCCCCGGGAACAGTTCTTC. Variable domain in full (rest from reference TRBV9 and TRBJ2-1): DSGVTQTPKHLITATGQRVTLRCSPRSGDLSVYWYQQSLDQGLQFLIQYYNGEERAKGNILERFSAQQFPDLHSELNLSSLELGDSALYFCASSVASGPNPREQFFGPGTRLTVL.

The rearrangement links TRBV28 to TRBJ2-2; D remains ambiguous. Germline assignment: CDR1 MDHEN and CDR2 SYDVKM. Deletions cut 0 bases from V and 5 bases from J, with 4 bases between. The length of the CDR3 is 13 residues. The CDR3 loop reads CASSLWGTGELFF. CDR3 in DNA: TGTGCCAGCAGTTTATGGGGAACCGGGGAGCTGTTTTTT.